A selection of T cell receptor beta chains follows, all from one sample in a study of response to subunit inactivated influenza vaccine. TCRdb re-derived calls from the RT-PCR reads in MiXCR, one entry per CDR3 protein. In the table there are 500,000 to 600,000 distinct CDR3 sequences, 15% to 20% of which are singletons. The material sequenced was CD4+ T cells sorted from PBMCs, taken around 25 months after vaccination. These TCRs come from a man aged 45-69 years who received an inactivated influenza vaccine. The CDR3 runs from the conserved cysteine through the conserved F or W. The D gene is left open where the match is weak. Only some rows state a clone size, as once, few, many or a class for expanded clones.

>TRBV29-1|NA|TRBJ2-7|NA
TGCAGCGTACGGCCAGGGGGGTCCTACGAGCAGTACTTC
CSVRPGGSYEQYF
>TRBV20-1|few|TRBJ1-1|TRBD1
TGCAGTGCTAGAGACCCTCGGACAGGGGGAGTCACTGAAGCTTTCTTT
CSARDPRTGGVTEAFF
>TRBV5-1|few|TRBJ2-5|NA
TGCGCCAGCAGCTCATACGACAGACAAGAGACCCAGTACTTC
CASSSYDRQETQYF
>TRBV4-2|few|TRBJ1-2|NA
TGTGCCAGCAGCCAAGAGGCGGGACAACCCGGGAAGGGCTACACCTTC
CASSQEAGQPGKGYTF
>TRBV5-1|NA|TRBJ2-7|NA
TGCGCCAGCAGCGAGGACAAGTACGAGCAGTACTTC
CASSEDKYEQYF
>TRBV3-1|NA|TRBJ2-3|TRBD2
TGTGCCAGCAGCGAGCCCGGGACTAGGCAAAATACGCAGTATTTT
CASSEPGTRQNTQYF
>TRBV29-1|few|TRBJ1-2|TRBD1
TGCAGCGTTGAAGGACAGGGAAGGAATGGCTACACCTTC
CSVEGQGRNGYTF
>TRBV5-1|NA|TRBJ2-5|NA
TGCGCCAGCAGCCCCATTCCGCGCAGTAGCGGCTCCAAGTCGCCCCAGTACTTC
CASSPIPRSSGSKSPQYF
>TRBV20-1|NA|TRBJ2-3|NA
TGCAGTGCTATCCCCCAGTATACGCAGTATTTT
CSAIPQYTQYF
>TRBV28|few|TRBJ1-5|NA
TGTGCCAGCACCTCGGAGGTCCTTAGCAATCAGCCCCAGCATTTT
CASTSEVLSNQPQHF
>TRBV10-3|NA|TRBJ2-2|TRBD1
TGTGCCATCAGTGCCGGGACAGGGTTCACCGGGGAGCTGTTTTTT
CAISAGTGFTGELFF
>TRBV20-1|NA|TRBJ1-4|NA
TGCAGTGCCCGAGACCTGGCCCTCTCAGGGGAAAAACTGTTTTTT
CSARDLALSGEKLFF
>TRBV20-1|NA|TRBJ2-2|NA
TGCAGTGCTAGCGACTTCTCAGGGAACACCGGGGAGCTGTTTTTT
CSASDFSGNTGELFF
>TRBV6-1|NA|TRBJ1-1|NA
TGTGCCAGCAGTGAACTGGTCAGAATGAACACTGAAGCTTTCTTT
CASSELVRMNTEAFF
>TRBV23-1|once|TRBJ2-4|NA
TGCGCCAGCAGTGGCATAATCGGTTTGGCCAAAAACATTCAGTACTTC
CASSGIIGLAKNIQYF
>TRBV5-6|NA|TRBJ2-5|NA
TGTGCCAGCAGCTTGGGGACAGTCGAACAAGAGACCCAGTACTTC
CASSLGTVEQETQYF